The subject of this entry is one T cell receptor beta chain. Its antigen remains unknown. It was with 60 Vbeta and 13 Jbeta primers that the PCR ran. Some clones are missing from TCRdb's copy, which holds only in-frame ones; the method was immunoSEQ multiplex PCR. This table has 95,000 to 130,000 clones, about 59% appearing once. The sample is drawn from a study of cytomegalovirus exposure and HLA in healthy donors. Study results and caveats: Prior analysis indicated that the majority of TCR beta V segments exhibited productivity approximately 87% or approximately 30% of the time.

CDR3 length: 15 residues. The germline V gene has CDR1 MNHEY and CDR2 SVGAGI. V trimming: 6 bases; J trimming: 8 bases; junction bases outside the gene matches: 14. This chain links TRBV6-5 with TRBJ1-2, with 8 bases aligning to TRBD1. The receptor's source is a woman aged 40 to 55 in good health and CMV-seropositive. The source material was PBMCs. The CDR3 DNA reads TGTGCCAGCAGAAAGCTCGAGACAGGGGCGGGGGGCTACACCTTC. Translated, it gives CASRKLETGAGGYTF.